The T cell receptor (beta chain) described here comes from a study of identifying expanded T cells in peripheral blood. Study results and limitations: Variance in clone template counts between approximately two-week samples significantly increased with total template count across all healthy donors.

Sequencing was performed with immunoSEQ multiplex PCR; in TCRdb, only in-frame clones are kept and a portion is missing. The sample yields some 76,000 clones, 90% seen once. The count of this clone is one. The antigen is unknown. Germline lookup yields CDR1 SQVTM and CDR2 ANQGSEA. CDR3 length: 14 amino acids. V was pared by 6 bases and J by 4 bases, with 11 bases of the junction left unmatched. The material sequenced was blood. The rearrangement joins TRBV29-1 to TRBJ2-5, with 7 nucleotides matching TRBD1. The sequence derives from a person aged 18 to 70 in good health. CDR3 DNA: TGCAGCGTAGGCCGACAGGGCCCTGGAGAGACCCAGTACTTC. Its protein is CSVGRQGPGETQYF. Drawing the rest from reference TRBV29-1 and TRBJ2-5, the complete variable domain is SAVISQKPSRDICQRGTSLTIQCQVDSQVTMMFWYRQQPGQSLTLIATANQGSEATYESGFVIDKFPISRPNLTFSTLTVSNMSPEDSSIYLCSVGRQGPGETQYFGPGTRLLVL.